The following is a T cell receptor (beta chain) sequence with its context. Clinical history as reported by participants underpinned cohort assignment. This entry comes from a study of blood T cell repertoires in COVID-19. Looking at the study overall: From the United States, Italy and Spain came samples of acute and convalescent COVID-19.

From germline, CDR1 is SGHTA and CDR2 FQGNSA. The V end was cut by 5 bases, the J end by 2 bases, with 17 bases between. This CDR3 is built from 16 residues. In the original workflow: Estimates of nucleated cell counts were drawn from the amplification of reference gene primers. TCRdb's copy holds only in-frame clones and misses some; the assay was immunoSEQ multiplex PCR. V and J calls and clone size are those listed in that table; D and trimming were worked out from the DNA. This sample has around 450,000 clones, with roughly 87% found just once. This sequence joins TRBV7-2 and TRBJ2-3, with D perhaps TRBD2 (6 bases). This receptor was obtained from a man aged 18 to 29 who had recovered from COVID-19. The material sequenced was PBMCs or T cells enriched from blood (not recorded which). Here the CDR3 DNA reads TGTGCCAGCAGCGTAAGCGGGCGGATTAACACAGATACGCAGTATTTT. Protein product: CASSVSGRINTDTQYF. The complete variable domain, with remaining parts taken from reference TRBV7-2 and TRBJ2-3, reads GAGVSQSPSNKVTEKGKDVELRCDPISGHTALYWYRQSLGQGLEFLIYFQGNSAPDKSGLPSDRFSAERTGGSVSTLTIQRTQQEDSAVYLCASSVSGRINTDTQYFGPGTRLTVL.